This T cell receptor (beta chain) was sequenced for a study of cytomegalovirus exposure and HLA in healthy donors (dated by TCRdb to the late 2010s). In the study overall: In an earlier analysis of about 560 of the donors, around 290 Gb of sequence data and approximately 120 million unique TCR beta sequences from roughly 180 million T cells were reported. About 300 gigabases of sequencing data and 70 million to 85 million unique TCR sequences were included in an early release covering 500 to 750 HLA-typed donors. Among the roughly 400 genotyped donors, roughly 80% belonged to the genetic ancestry cluster associated with self-reported Caucasian donors. The study was designed to test whether signatures of past pathogen exposure could be identified by cataloging public T cell receptors. The study profiled the T cell repertoires of 500 to 800 subjects by immunosequencing and related them to cytomegalovirus serostatus. In addition to the first cohort of 650 to 750 subjects, a separate validation cohort of approximately 110 different subjects was used. To predict cytomegalovirus infection status, the study combined high-throughput TCR immunosequencing, statistical association of individual TCRs with disease status, and machine learning. A later analysis re-analyzed previously published TCR beta repertoires from 500 to 700 donors and added high-resolution HLA genotyping to study TCR occurrence patterns. In the later analysis, no new phenotypic data were used to find candidate immune exposures; instead, reliance was placed on TCR beta sequences and their occurrence across donors. In an earlier analysis of several hundred of the donors, high-throughput TCR beta sequencing was used to judge whether each TCR beta V gene segment behaved as functional or pseudogenic. Donor age, sex, ethnicity and CMV serostatus were collected together with the repertoire data. A later genetic analysis took genome-wide SNP genotypes for about three fifths of the 666 donors and used that subset as a discovery cohort. All discovery cohort repertoires had been generated on a single sequencing platform. Class I and class II HLA loci were covered by the typing at four-digit resolution. Typing coverage varied by locus: roughly 629-640 donors for A, B, C, DRB1 and DQB1; around 560 for DQA1; nearly 610 for DPA1; some 470 for DPB1. About five DR-DQ haplotypes were treated as single units for association and clustering because of strong linkage in the cohort. Among about 360 genotyped donors of the cohort, an average of approximately 250,000 unique TCR beta nucleotide sequences were sequenced per donor, around 18% of them non-productive. Findings and caveats that apply to the study as a whole: According to a later genetic analysis, donors in an Asian-associated ancestry cluster had fewer N-insertions in productive TCRs than the approximately 670-donor mean. In this cohort, only TCR beta chains were sequenced, and detectable features were limited by the absence of alpha or paired-chain data. Most TCR sequences were seen in very few donors, while some public TCRs were found in many individuals. Broadly in line with IMGT annotations, most TCR beta V segments showed up in productive rearrangements about 87% or about 30% of the time in an earlier analysis of approximately 640 of the donors. Sequencing depth was assumed to be roughly uniform across donors in the presence/absence analyses, though that assumption may not hold. According to a later analysis, TCR association rates differed among HLA loci, with DRB1 alleles showing the most associated TCRs and HLA-C alleles showing the fewest. It was suggested by the authors that the approach could potentially be generalized to other disease states and immunological phenotypes. V-gene and J-gene trimming of TCR beta chains was associated with a missense DCLRE1C variant in a later genetic analysis, and the association was replicated in an independent cohort. In a later analysis, most CMV-associated TCR beta chains were found to appear HLA-restricted, with HLA associations seemingly driven largely by CMV exposure. A further reported finding was that TCR beta sequences accurately predicted the HLA-A and HLA-B alleles for most subjects in the first cohort. HLA typing was unavailable for some donors at each locus, so association tests used only the typed subset. In a later analysis, several top co-occurrence clusters were reported to appear linked to parvovirus B19, influenza, CMV and Epstein-Barr virus. Correlated functional status among segregating V segments might be attributable to linkage disequilibrium, but an unknown experimental factor could not be ruled out. A cluster of highly shared sequence variants was judged likely to represent a technical artifact of the sequencing pipeline. The classifier was reported to diagnose cytomegalovirus status with high specificity and sensitivity in both the original and validation cohorts. When HLA alleles, especially DR and DQ, strongly co-occurred, attributing TCR associations to individual alleles was difficult. Some IMGT-functional V segments, including TRBV6-2 and TRBV6-3, could not be distinguished by the 87-base-pair reads and were therefore excluded. The earlier analysis of about 600 of the donors excluded some 15 rarely observed V segments, including chromosome 9 orphons, because counts were too low. Compared with equally common non-associated chains, HLA-associated TCR beta chains in a later analysis were more clonally expanded and had lower generation probabilities. In vitro tests confirmed that a few of the cytomegalovirus-associated TCR beta chains recognize cytomegalovirus antigens. A later analysis associated 16,951 TCR beta sequences with specific HLA alleles at a false discovery rate of 0.05. Immune exposure information for the cohort was limited to CMV serostatus. The study listed approximately 150 TCR beta chains as associated with cytomegalovirus.

Library method: the immunoSEQ multiplex PCR assay. The multiplex PCR relied on a mix of 60 forward primers for TCR Vbeta segments and 13 reverse primers for TCR Jbeta segments. The CDR3 region of rearranged TCR beta genes was amplified from genomic DNA with a multiplex PCR assay. Amplified TCR beta libraries were sequenced as 87-base-pair reads on the Illumina HiSeq System. The paper's processing steps were these. A later analysis counted around 72 million unique TCR beta chains across the approximately 700 repertoires, and 10 million to 12 million of these chains were shared by at least two donors. To remove PCR and sequencing errors, raw reads were error-corrected and collapsed into unique sequences using a nearest-neighbor algorithm that merged closely related sequences. V, D and J gene segments were assigned by aligning CDR3 sequences to IMGT reference sequences. For a sequence to be retained, a match of at least six nucleotides was required to both a V gene segment and a J gene segment. A rearrangement counted as productive if the CDR3 had no stop codons and remained in frame with V and J, and every other rearrangement counted as non-productive. Following IMGT convention, CDR3 was defined as the stretch from the second conserved V-encoded cysteine to the conserved J-encoded phenylalanine. Sequences without an unambiguous match to a single V gene segment were excluded from the earlier analysis of 450 to 750 of the donors. In an earlier analysis of roughly 600 of the donors, a V segment was called functional when productive rearrangements were above 56.7%, and segregating when the standard deviation between donors exceeded 5%. A statistical classification framework was built to diagnose cytomegalovirus status from the catalog of TCR beta chain sequences. A later analysis assigned V and J genes by comparing TCR nucleotide sequences with IMGT/GENE-DB human TR gene sequences. Using the TCRdist pipeline, a later analysis assigned CDR3 sequences along with most-parsimonious VDJ recombination scenarios. In a later analysis, each TCR beta chain was defined by its CDR3 amino acid sequence together with its V-gene family, and reads without a unique V-gene family were excluded. In a later analysis, 500 to 700 highly shared, low-generation-probability nucleotide sequences were removed to address suspected cross-contamination and a sequencing artifact. In a later analysis, a clonal expansion index for each public chain was calculated from normalized within-repertoire ranks of inferred template counts. In a later analysis, generation probabilities were computed with a VDJ recombination model fitted to out-of-frame rearrangements, and the resulting probabilities were checked against IGoR. In a later analysis, hypergeometric tests were used to score TCR-TCR, TCR-HLA and TCR-CMV co-occurrence, with a repertoire-size bias correction applied to TCR pairs. A later analysis estimated false discovery rates by permuting HLA or CMV assignments 20 times. In a later analysis, co-occurring TCRs were grouped using DBSCAN, with TCRdist sequence similarity added in when clustering inside HLA-allele-positive subsets. For co-occurrence clustering, repertoires with fewer than 30,000 or more than 120,000 public chains were excluded, along with five or six repertoires with anomalous nucleotide sharing. This is the immuneACCESS table as TCRdb keeps it, with only in-frame sequences that have V and J called. A part of the clones is gone; compared with another copy, unresolved V genes explain less than half, and the rest is unexplained. Clonal size and the V and J genes are those of that table, whereas D and trimming came from the DNA. The sample profile shows about 180,000 clones; about 79% of them were found once. Just under 6.5% of the sample belongs to the ten largest clones.

The cohort consisted of 600 to 750 healthy bone marrow donors. Cohort members were all nominally healthy when sampled, although unrecorded immune exposures were likely present. The donor was CMV seropositive and was included in the group of 250 to 350 seropositive cohort members. Every donor gave a peripheral blood sample, and the peripheral blood mononuclear cells from that sample were used for TCR beta sequencing. The Qiagen DNeasy Blood Extraction Kit was used to extract genomic DNA from the blood cell samples. As for this clone: Its target antigen remains unknown. It has no much larger one-base neighbor in the sample; base qualities were not kept.

The CDR3 measures 12 amino acids from cysteine to phenylalanine. CDR3 DNA only is kept here, 36 bases in frame from base 1. Based on the germline V gene, the CDR1 and CDR2 sequences are SGHTA and FQGNSA. Trimming at the junction amounts to 8 bases on V and 6 bases on J, and the germline ends lie 12 bases apart. This TCR came from a man aged 40-49 years in good health and CMV-seropositive. Input material: PBMCs. The rearranged segments are TRBV7-2 and TRBJ2-3; the D gene is not confidently resolved. The sequence in DNA is TGTGCCAGCTCCTCTTTAGCCGATACGCAGTATTTT. Its protein product is CASSSLADTQYF.